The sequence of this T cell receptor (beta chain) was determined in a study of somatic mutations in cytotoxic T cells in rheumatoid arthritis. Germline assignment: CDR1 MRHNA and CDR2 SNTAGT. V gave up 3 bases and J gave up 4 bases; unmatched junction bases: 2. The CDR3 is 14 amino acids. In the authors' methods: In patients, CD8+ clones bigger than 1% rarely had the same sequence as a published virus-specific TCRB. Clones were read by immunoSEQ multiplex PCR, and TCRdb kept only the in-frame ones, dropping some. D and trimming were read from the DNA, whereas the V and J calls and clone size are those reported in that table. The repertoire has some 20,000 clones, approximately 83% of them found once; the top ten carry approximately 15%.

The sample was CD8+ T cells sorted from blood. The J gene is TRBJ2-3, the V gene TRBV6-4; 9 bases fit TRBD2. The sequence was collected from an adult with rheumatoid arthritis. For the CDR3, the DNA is TGTGCCAGCAGTGAAGCGGGAGGCGCAGATACGCAGTATTTT. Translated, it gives CASSEAGGADTQYF.